This T cell receptor (beta chain) comes out of a study of cytomegalovirus exposure and HLA in healthy donors (dated by TCRdb to about 2017). About the full investigation: An earlier analysis of 550 to 700 of the donors reported roughly 270 Gb of sequence data and 117 million unique TCR beta sequences from 150 million to 200 million T cells. An early release that covered about 600 HLA-typed donors contained 250 to 350 gigabases of sequencing data and 75 million to 100 million unique TCR sequences. Of the roughly 430 genotyped donors, approximately 83% fell in the genetic ancestry cluster associated with self-reported Caucasian donors. The aim of the study was to test whether cataloging public T cell receptors could identify signatures of past pathogen exposure. Using immunosequencing, the study profiled T cell repertoires from 500 to 800 subjects and related those repertoires to cytomegalovirus serostatus. Along with the roughly 700-subject first cohort, a separate validation cohort of over a hundred different subjects was used. To predict cytomegalovirus infection status, the study combined high-throughput TCR immunosequencing, statistical association of individual TCRs with disease status, and machine learning. A later analysis re-analyzed previously published TCR beta repertoires from approximately 700 donors and added high-resolution HLA genotyping to study TCR occurrence patterns. The later analysis used no new phenotypic data to find candidate immune exposures, relying instead on TCR beta sequences and their occurrence across donors. To decide whether each TCR beta V gene segment behaved as functional or pseudogenic, an earlier analysis of 587 of the donors relied on high-throughput TCR beta sequencing. Donor age, sex, ethnicity and CMV serostatus were compiled alongside the repertoire data. A later genetic analysis took genome-wide SNP genotypes for about 60% of the roughly 670 donors and used that subset as a discovery cohort. All discovery cohort repertoires had been generated using a single sequencing platform. Both class I and class II loci were covered by HLA typing, at four-digit resolution. Typing coverage differed by locus: A, B, C, DRB1 and DQB1 were typed in about 620-640 donors, DQA1 in 522, DPA1 in 606, and DPB1 in around 440. Four or five DR-DQ haplotypes were handled as single units for association and clustering, since linkage in the cohort was strong. Across under 500 genotyped donors of the cohort, an average of approximately 240,000 unique TCR beta nucleotide sequences per donor were sequenced, and 15% to 20% of those sequences were non-productive.

The CDR3 numbers 14 residues from cysteine through phenylalanine. Only the CDR3 DNA stays, 42 bases, in frame from base 1. CDR1 and CDR2, looked up from the germline V gene, are SGHTA and FQGNSA. V and J are trimmed by 4 bases and 2 bases, and the gene matches miss 1 base of the junction. The library was produced with the immunoSEQ multiplex PCR assay. The multiplex PCR relied on a mix of 60 forward primers for TCR Vbeta segments and 13 reverse primers for TCR Jbeta segments. A multiplex PCR assay on genomic DNA amplified the CDR3 region of rearranged TCR beta genes. Amplified TCR beta libraries were sequenced as 87-base-pair reads on the Illumina HiSeq System. Per the source publication's procedure: A later analysis counted some 74 million unique TCR beta chains across the 690 or so repertoires, and some 11 million of these chains were shared by at least two donors. To remove PCR and sequencing errors, raw reads were error-corrected and collapsed into unique sequences using a nearest-neighbor algorithm that merged closely related sequences. Alignment of CDR3 sequences to IMGT reference sequences was used to assign V, D and J gene segments. For a sequence to be retained, a match of at least six nucleotides to both a V gene segment and a J gene segment was required. Rearrangements were called productive when the CDR3 lacked stop codons and stayed in frame with V and J; all others were non-productive. CDR3 was defined by IMGT convention, running from the second conserved V-encoded cysteine to the conserved J-encoded phenylalanine. In an earlier analysis of more than 550 of the donors, sequences lacking an unambiguous match to a single V gene segment were excluded. In an earlier analysis of several hundred of the donors, a V segment was called functional when productive rearrangements were above 56.7%, and segregating when the standard deviation between donors exceeded 5%. To diagnose cytomegalovirus status from the catalog of TCR beta chain sequences, a statistical classification framework was built. In a later analysis, V and J genes were assigned by comparing TCR nucleotide sequences against IMGT/GENE-DB human TR gene sequences. Using the TCRdist pipeline, a later analysis assigned CDR3 sequences along with most-parsimonious VDJ recombination scenarios. In a later analysis, every TCR beta chain was defined by the combination of its CDR3 amino acid sequence and its V-gene family, and reads without a unique V-gene family were dropped. A later analysis removed several hundred highly shared, low-generation-probability nucleotide sequences to deal with suspected cross-contamination and a sequencing artifact. A later analysis calculated a clonal expansion index for each public chain from normalized within-repertoire ranks of inferred template counts. A later analysis computed generation probabilities with a VDJ recombination model fitted to out-of-frame rearrangements, and checked the results against IGoR. Hypergeometric tests were used in a later analysis to score TCR-TCR, TCR-HLA and TCR-CMV co-occurrence, with a repertoire-size bias correction applied to the TCR pairs. To estimate false discovery rates, a later analysis permuted the HLA or CMV assignments 20 times. In a later analysis, co-occurring TCRs were grouped with DBSCAN, and TCRdist sequence similarity was added when clustering was performed within HLA-allele-positive subsets. Co-occurrence clustering excluded repertoires with fewer than 30,000 or more than 120,000 public chains, plus five with anomalous nucleotide sharing. Entries here come from immuneACCESS through TCRdb and include only in-frame sequences with V and J called. Some clones fail to appear in such tables; in the studies checked, an unresolved V gene covers under half of the shortfall, and the cause of the remainder is unknown. V and J calls and clone size are copied from that table; D and trimming were computed from the DNA. The sample's own table lists about 160,000 clones. Of the sample, roughly 1.3% is held by the ten largest clones.

Results and caveats for the whole study, not just this receptor: In an earlier analysis of fewer than 750 of the donors, most TCR beta V segments were observed in productive rearrangements about 87% or about 30% of the time, broadly matching IMGT annotations. At a false discovery rate of 0.05, a later analysis linked about 16,000 TCR beta sequences to specific HLA alleles. In a later genetic analysis, fewer N-insertions in productive TCRs were reported among donors in an Asian-associated ancestry cluster than the roughly 700-donor mean. Because counts were too low, seventeen rarely observed V segments, including chromosome 9 orphons, were excluded from the earlier analysis of around 590 of the donors. Some IMGT-functional V segments, including TRBV6-2 and TRBV6-3, could not be told apart with the 87-base-pair reads, so those segments were excluded. In a later analysis, several top co-occurrence clusters were reported to appear linked to parvovirus B19, influenza, CMV and Epstein-Barr virus. CMV serostatus was the only immune exposure information available for the cohort. A further reported finding was that TCR beta sequences accurately predicted the HLA-A and HLA-B alleles for most subjects in the first cohort. Presence/absence analyses assumed roughly uniform sequencing depth across donors, an assumption that may not hold. Most CMV-associated TCR beta chains appeared to be HLA-restricted in a later analysis, and the HLA associations seemed to be driven largely by CMV exposure. In a later analysis, the rate of TCR association differed among HLA loci, with DRB1 alleles having the most associated TCRs and HLA-C alleles having the fewest. An association between a missense DCLRE1C variant and V-gene and J-gene trimming of TCR beta chains was found in a later genetic analysis and replicated in an independent cohort. Because some donors lacked HLA typing at each locus, the association tests relied only on the typed subset. The sequencing pipeline was judged likely to have produced a cluster of highly shared sequence variants as a technical artifact. The authors suggested that the approach could potentially be extended to other disease states and immunological phenotypes. Assigning TCR associations to individual alleles was difficult when HLA alleles, especially DR and DQ, strongly co-occurred. In a later analysis, HLA-associated TCR beta chains showed more clonal expansion and lower generation probabilities than non-associated chains that were equally common. Cytomegalovirus status was reported to be diagnosed by the classifier with high specificity and sensitivity in both the original and validation cohorts. Linkage disequilibrium might explain the correlated functional status among segregating V segments, but an unknown experimental factor could not be excluded. A total of 150 or so TCR beta chains were listed by the study as associated with cytomegalovirus. Three of the identified cytomegalovirus-associated TCR beta chains were confirmed in vitro to be specific for cytomegalovirus antigens. Across donors, most TCR sequences were observed very rarely, whereas some public TCRs were present in many individuals. Only TCR beta chains were sequenced in this cohort, and the absence of alpha or paired-chain data limited detectable features.

To note about this clone: Its recognized antigen is unknown.

In total, about 650 healthy bone marrow donors made up the cohort. Cohort members were all nominally healthy when sampled, although unrecorded immune exposures were likely present. The donor was CMV seronegative and was included in the group of 352 seronegative cohort members. A peripheral blood sample was collected from each donor, and TCR beta sequencing was performed on peripheral blood mononuclear cells. Genomic DNA extraction from the blood cell samples was performed with the Qiagen DNeasy Blood Extraction Kit. The rearranged segments are TRBV7-2 and TRBJ1-2; 10 nucleotides in the junction match TRBD1. The receptor was isolated from a woman aged 55-69 years in good health and CMV-seronegative. The sample comprised PBMCs. Read as DNA, the sequence is TGTGCCAGCAGCTGGGACAGGGGAAACTATGGCTACACCTTC. Its translation reads: CASSWDRGNYGYTF.